Listed below are T cell receptor beta chains from one sample, sequenced in a study of blood T cell repertoires in COVID-19. Using immunoSEQ multiplex PCR, the repertoire was profiled, and TCRdb retains in-frame clones only, with some absent. The sample holds approximately 200,000 clones, around nine tenths seen once. Material for sequencing was peripheral blood. The receptors were gathered from a woman aged 60-70 years with acute or convalescent COVID-19. Both conserved end residues are part of each CDR3. Fields, in order: clone size, D gene, V gene, J gene, CDR3 protein, CDR3 DNA. A D gene is named only where the DNA matches it firmly. Size tells how often a clone was seen (once, few, many) or the class of an expanded clone, and some rows leave it out.

clone size: .; D gene: .; V gene: TRBV5-4; J gene: TRBJ1-1; CDR3 protein: CASSLAGTRTEAFF; CDR3 DNA: TGTGCCAGCAGCTTGGCAGGGACACGGACTGAAGCTTTCTTT
clone size: .; D gene: .; V gene: TRBV5-1; J gene: TRBJ2-2; CDR3 protein: CASRLTVNTGELFF; CDR3 DNA: TGCGCCAGCAGGCTGACAGTGAACACCGGGGAGCTGTTTTTT
clone size: .; D gene: TRBD1; V gene: TRBV10-2; J gene: TRBJ1-2; CDR3 protein: CASSGGTGVSGYTF; CDR3 DNA: TGCGCCAGCAGTGGAGGGACAGGGGTTTCTGGCTACACCTTC
clone size: .; D gene: TRBD1; V gene: TRBV23-1; J gene: TRBJ1-2; CDR3 protein: CASSGWAGGPTNYGYTF; CDR3 DNA: TGCGCCAGCAGCGGGTGGGCAGGGGGCCCTACTAACTATGGCTACACCTTC
clone size: .; D gene: .; V gene: TRBV30; J gene: TRBJ1-6; CDR3 protein: CAWSVQPNNSPLHF; CDR3 DNA: TGTGCCTGGAGTGTACAGCCTAATAATTCACCCCTCCACTTT
clone size: .; D gene: .; V gene: TRBV19; J gene: TRBJ2-7; CDR3 protein: CASSGRASGEQYF; CDR3 DNA: TGTGCCAGTAGTGGCAGGGCCTCGGGTGAGCAGTACTTC
clone size: .; D gene: .; V gene: TRBV10-3; J gene: TRBJ1-2; CDR3 protein: CAIRVSSSWGYTF; CDR3 DNA: TGTGCCATCCGGGTATCTTCGAGTTGGGGCTACACCTTC
clone size: .; D gene: .; V gene: TRBV5-8; J gene: TRBJ1-1; CDR3 protein: CASSLKRVVGSTEAFF; CDR3 DNA: TGTGCCAGCAGCTTAAAGCGTGTCGTTGGTAGCACTGAAGCTTTCTTT
clone size: .; D gene: TRBD2; V gene: TRBV30; J gene: TRBJ2-5; CDR3 protein: CAWRLGRIQYF; CDR3 DNA: TGTGCCTGGAGGCTCGGGAGGATCCAGTACTTC
clone size: .; D gene: .; V gene: TRBV29-1; J gene: TRBJ1-2; CDR3 protein: CSVEDQRLSYTF; CDR3 DNA: TGCAGCGTTGAAGATCAGCGTCTAAGCTACACCTTC
clone size: few; D gene: .; V gene: TRBV30; J gene: TRBJ2-7; CDR3 protein: CAWKSPSPDEQYF; CDR3 DNA: TGTGCCTGGAAATCCCCTAGCCCAGACGAGCAGTACTTC
clone size: .; D gene: TRBD1; V gene: TRBV5-1; J gene: TRBJ1-6; CDR3 protein: CASSLEGQGNSPLHF; CDR3 DNA: TGCGCCAGCAGCTTGGAGGGACAGGGCAATTCACCCCTCCACTTT
clone size: .; D gene: .; V gene: TRBV5-6; J gene: TRBJ2-3; CDR3 protein: CASSLGVARTDTQYF; CDR3 DNA: TGTGCCAGCAGCTTGGGGGTAGCCCGCACAGATACGCAGTATTTT
clone size: .; D gene: .; V gene: TRBV24-1; J gene: TRBJ2-5; CDR3 protein: CATSEPRQGGETQYF; CDR3 DNA: TGTGCCACCAGTGAGCCCCGGCAGGGTGGTGAGACCCAGTACTTC
clone size: .; D gene: TRBD1; V gene: TRBV28; J gene: TRBJ2-7; CDR3 protein: CASSFATGAYEQYF; CDR3 DNA: TGTGCCAGCAGTTTCGCGACAGGGGCCTACGAGCAGTACTTC
clone size: .; D gene: .; V gene: TRBV5-8; J gene: TRBJ1-2; CDR3 protein: CASSFHREGYTF; CDR3 DNA: TGTGCCAGCAGCTTTCACAGGGAAGGCTACACCTTC
clone size: .; D gene: TRBD2; V gene: TRBV15; J gene: TRBJ2-7; CDR3 protein: CATSSHGLANSYEQYF; CDR3 DNA: TGTGCCACCAGCAGTCACGGACTAGCGAACTCCTACGAGCAGTACTTC
clone size: .; D gene: .; V gene: TRBV19; J gene: TRBJ1-5; CDR3 protein: CASSDSHNQPQHF; CDR3 DNA: TGTGCCAGTAGTGACAGCCACAATCAGCCCCAGCATTTT
clone size: .; D gene: TRBD1; V gene: TRBV9; J gene: TRBJ1-1; CDR3 protein: CASPNRGPEAFF; CDR3 DNA: TGTGCCAGCCCTAACAGGGGACCTGAAGCTTTCTTT
clone size: few; D gene: TRBD1; V gene: TRBV30; J gene: TRBJ1-1; CDR3 protein: CAWSAGGESVAFF; CDR3 DNA: TGTGCCTGGAGTGCAGGGGGAGAGAGTGTCGCTTTCTTT
clone size: .; D gene: .; V gene: TRBV28; J gene: TRBJ1-5; CDR3 protein: CASSLQRGGQPQHF; CDR3 DNA: TGTGCCAGCAGTTTACAGCGGGGGGGGCAGCCCCAGCATTTT
clone size: once; D gene: TRBD1; V gene: TRBV3-1/TRBV3-2; J gene: TRBJ1-2; CDR3 protein: CASSPGRTGVGYTF; CDR3 DNA: TGTGCCAGCAGCCCGGGACGGACAGGGGTTGGCTACACCTTC
clone size: .; D gene: .; V gene: TRBV29-1; J gene: TRBJ2-1; CDR3 protein: CSVRGTNEQFF; CDR3 DNA: TGCAGCGTTCGAGGAACCAATGAGCAGTTCTTC
clone size: .; D gene: .; V gene: TRBV5-8; J gene: TRBJ2-4; CDR3 protein: CASSLTSITLAKNIQYF; CDR3 DNA: TGTGCCAGCAGCTTGACAAGTATCACGCTAGCCAAAAACATTCAGTACTTC
clone size: once; D gene: TRBD1; V gene: TRBV25-1; J gene: TRBJ1-4; CDR3 protein: CASSEWTGLSEKLFF; CDR3 DNA: TGTGCCAGCAGTGAATGGACAGGGCTGAGCGAAAAACTGTTTTTT
clone size: .; D gene: TRBD1; V gene: TRBV29-1; J gene: TRBJ1-3; CDR3 protein: CSVVLDRAGNTIYF; CDR3 DNA: TGCAGCGTTGTTCTGGACAGGGCTGGAAACACCATATATTTT
clone size: .; D gene: .; V gene: TRBV12-3/TRBV12-4; J gene: TRBJ1-2; CDR3 protein: CASTTSGGYTF; CDR3 DNA: TGTGCCAGCACCACGTCCGGGGGCTACACCTTC
clone size: .; D gene: .; V gene: TRBV6-6; J gene: TRBJ2-2; CDR3 protein: CASSGTEGGELFF; CDR3 DNA: TGTGCCAGCAGTGGGACGGAGGGCGGGGAGCTGTTTTTT
clone size: .; D gene: .; V gene: TRBV10-2; J gene: TRBJ1-1; CDR3 protein: CASSAQRTAPVRAEAFF; CDR3 DNA: TGCGCCAGCAGTGCCCAGAGGACAGCGCCCGTTAGGGCTGAAGCTTTCTTT
clone size: .; D gene: .; V gene: TRBV30; J gene: TRBJ1-1; CDR3 protein: CACPKRGNTEAFF; CDR3 DNA: TGTGCCTGCCCAAAGCGTGGGAACACTGAAGCTTTCTTT
clone size: .; D gene: .; V gene: TRBV28; J gene: TRBJ2-3; CDR3 protein: CASSLLATDAQYF; CDR3 DNA: TGTGCCAGCAGTTTACTAGCAACAGATGCGCAGTATTTT
clone size: .; D gene: TRBD1; V gene: TRBV15; J gene: TRBJ1-5; CDR3 protein: CATSRGTGISNQPQHF; CDR3 DNA: TGTGCCACCAGCAGGGGGACAGGGATTAGCAATCAGCCCCAGCATTTT
clone size: .; D gene: TRBD1; V gene: TRBV7-9; J gene: TRBJ2-7; CDR3 protein: CASSPPGQGAYEQYF; CDR3 DNA: TGTGCCAGCAGCCCACCGGGACAGGGCGCCTACGAGCAGTACTTC
clone size: .; D gene: .; V gene: TRBV25-1; J gene: TRBJ2-1; CDR3 protein: CASNSGHMRREQFF; CDR3 DNA: TGTGCCAGCAACAGCGGCCATATGAGGAGGGAGCAGTTCTTC
clone size: many; D gene: .; V gene: TRBV18; J gene: TRBJ2-7; CDR3 protein: CASSPGASSYEQYF; CDR3 DNA: TGTGCCAGCTCACCAGGGGCAAGCTCCTACGAGCAGTACTTC
clone size: .; D gene: .; V gene: TRBV6-5; J gene: TRBJ1-6; CDR3 protein: CASSPLPGDSPLHF; CDR3 DNA: TGTGCCAGCAGCCCCTTGCCCGGGGATTCACCCCTCCACTTT
clone size: once; D gene: .; V gene: TRBV7-8; J gene: TRBJ1-1; CDR3 protein: CASSLARSGVGGVLNTEAFF; CDR3 DNA: TGTGCCAGCAGCTTAGCGAGGTCTGGGGTGGGGGGTGTTCTGAACACTGAAGCTTTCTTT
clone size: .; D gene: TRBD2; V gene: TRBV7-2; J gene: TRBJ2-7; CDR3 protein: CASSKREGPYEQYF; CDR3 DNA: TGTGCCAGCAGCAAGCGGGAGGGCCCGTACGAGCAGTACTTC
clone size: .; D gene: .; V gene: TRBV6-5; J gene: TRBJ2-1; CDR3 protein: CASKERNNYNEQFF; CDR3 DNA: TGTGCCTCGAAGGAGCGGAATAACTACAATGAGCAGTTCTTC
clone size: .; D gene: .; V gene: TRBV4-1; J gene: TRBJ2-3; CDR3 protein: CASSQALMAAGADTQYF; CDR3 DNA: TGCGCCAGCAGCCAAGCCCTCATGGCTGCAGGGGCAGATACGCAGTATTTT
clone size: .; D gene: TRBD1; V gene: TRBV20-1; J gene: TRBJ1-6; CDR3 protein: CSASRQGNSPLHF; CDR3 DNA: TGCAGTGCTAGTAGACAGGGAAATTCACCCCTCCACTTT
clone size: .; D gene: .; V gene: TRBV11-1; J gene: TRBJ2-3; CDR3 protein: CASSPYTDTQYF; CDR3 DNA: TGTGCCAGCAGCCCCTACACAGATACGCAGTATTTT
clone size: once; D gene: .; V gene: TRBV9; J gene: TRBJ1-2; CDR3 protein: CASSVGSSYTF; CDR3 DNA: TGTGCCAGCAGCGTAGGTTCAAGCTACACCTTC
clone size: once; D gene: TRBD1; V gene: TRBV27; J gene: TRBJ1-1; CDR3 protein: CASRIQGGNTEAFF; CDR3 DNA: TGTGCCAGCAGGATACAGGGGGGGAACACTGAAGCTTTCTTT
clone size: .; D gene: TRBD1; V gene: TRBV24-1; J gene: TRBJ2-2; CDR3 protein: CATSDVTGGNTGELFF; CDR3 DNA: TGTGCCACCAGTGACGTGACAGGGGGGAACACCGGGGAGCTGTTTTTT
clone size: .; D gene: .; V gene: TRBV12-3/TRBV12-4; J gene: TRBJ2-3; CDR3 protein: CASRRVDTQYF; CDR3 DNA: TGTGCCAGCAGGAGGGTAGATACGCAGTATTTT
clone size: .; D gene: .; V gene: TRBV5-1; J gene: TRBJ1-2; CDR3 protein: CASSLQGLSDGYTF; CDR3 DNA: TGCGCCAGCAGCTTGCAGGGTTTATCAGATGGCTACACCTTC
clone size: .; D gene: .; V gene: TRBV2; J gene: TRBJ2-2; CDR3 protein: CASSERGVPRTGELFF; CDR3 DNA: TGTGCCAGCAGTGAGCGGGGCGTGCCCAGGACCGGGGAGCTGTTTTTT
clone size: .; D gene: .; V gene: TRBV6-4; J gene: TRBJ2-3; CDR3 protein: CASSDSERGLQYF; CDR3 DNA: TGTGCCAGCAGTGACTCGGAACGGGGTTTGCAGTATTTT
clone size: .; D gene: .; V gene: TRBV28; J gene: TRBJ1-2; CDR3 protein: CASSLTDSNYGYTF; CDR3 DNA: TGTGCCAGCAGTCTGACCGACAGTAACTATGGCTACACCTTC
clone size: .; D gene: .; V gene: TRBV6-6; J gene: TRBJ1-3; CDR3 protein: CASSHERGGGNTIYF; CDR3 DNA: TGTGCCAGCAGCCACGAGAGGGGAGGAGGAAACACCATATATTTT
clone size: .; D gene: .; V gene: TRBV19; J gene: TRBJ2-2; CDR3 protein: CASQPPTVRGELFF; CDR3 DNA: TGTGCCAGCCAACCTCCGACAGTCCGTGGGGAGCTGTTTTTT
clone size: .; D gene: .; V gene: TRBV6-5; J gene: TRBJ2-7; CDR3 protein: CASSYGRQSYEQYF; CDR3 DNA: TGTGCCAGCAGTTACGGCCGACAGAGCTACGAGCAGTACTTC
clone size: .; D gene: .; V gene: TRBV7-6; J gene: TRBJ1-6; CDR3 protein: CASSLGRGSTYNSPLHF; CDR3 DNA: TGTGCCAGCAGCTTAGGCAGGGGTAGTACCTATAATTCACCCCTCCACTTT
clone size: .; D gene: TRBD2; V gene: TRBV3-1/TRBV3-2; J gene: TRBJ2-1; CDR3 protein: CASSPGGGGGGLEQFF; CDR3 DNA: TGTGCCAGCAGCCCCGGAGGGGGCGGGGGGGGCCTTGAGCAGTTCTTC